What follows are 25 T cell receptor beta chains derived from one specimen sequenced in a study of OX40 agonist ivuxolimab in advanced cancers. TCRdb's table, derived via immunoSEQ multiplex PCR, lists solely in-frame clones and lacks some. The profile covers tens of thousands of clones, with about 90% appearing a single time and 0.43% taken by the ten largest. The sequences come from CD4+ or CD8+ T cells sorted from blood, collected in a trial of the OX40 agonist ivuxolimab. The source is an adult with an advanced solid tumor such as melanoma, head and neck, liver or kidney cancer.

The chain couples TRBV5-4 to TRBJ2-2; TRBD2 aligns across 10 bases. Germline CDR1 reads SGHNT; CDR2 reads YYREEE (reference sequence). V trimming: 3 bases; J trimming: 6 bases; junction bases outside the gene matches: 8. This CDR3 has 16 residues. The CDR3 spells CASSSQRGGWAGELFF. In DNA form, the CDR3 reads TGTGCCAGCAGCTCCCAGCGGGGGGGATGGGCCGGGGAGCTGTTTTTT.

The gene calls are TRBV5-4 and TRBJ2-2; tentatively, D is TRBD1 (5 bases). Trimming took 0 bases from V and 5 from J, leaving 11 bases between them. Germline CDR1 is SGHNT and CDR2 is YYREEE (reference sequence). This CDR3 is built from 15 residues. Written as DNA, the CDR3 is TGTGCCAGCAGCTTGGCTGGGGCCTGGACCGGGGAGCTGTTTTTT. It specifies CASSLAGAWTGELFF.

The CDR3 nucleotides read TGTGCCAGCAGCTTAGGGCGCAGGGGCGGGACTGAAGCTTTCTTT. Its translation: CASSLGRRGGTEAFF. The chain recombines TRBV7-2 with TRBJ1-1; possibly TRBD1 for D (6 bases). Trimming took off 1 base at V and 5 bases at J, with 14 bases between the two ends. The germline V gene has CDR1 SGHTA and CDR2 FQGNSA. CDR3 length equals 15 residues.

This clone was observed a handful of times. The chain joins TRBV27 to TRBJ2-6, with no clear D. With 5 bases removed from V and 0 bases from J, the gap between germline ends came to 5 bases. The CDR3 length is 14 residues. Germline V CDR1 and CDR2: MNHEY, SMNVEV (reference sequence). As DNA, the CDR3 is TGTGCCAGCAGTGTGAGCTCTGGGGCCAACGTCCTGACTTTC. As protein: CASSVSSGANVLTF.

The chain carries TRBV7-9 and TRBJ1-2; D ambiguous. V lost 4 bases and J 7 bases, leaving 7 bases between the germline ends. The CDR3 sequence is 11 residues long. Germline CDR1 reads SEHNR; CDR2 reads FQNEAQ (reference sequence). As DNA, the CDR3 is TGTGCCAGCAGCTCTTGGCCTGGCTACACCTTC. It yields the protein CASSSWPGYTF.

The genes are TRBV6-6 and TRBJ2-7, with D perhaps given as TRBD1 or TRBD2 (5 bases each). V dropped 3 bases and J dropped 4 bases, with 13 bases sitting between them. The germline V gene encodes CDR1 MNHNY and CDR2 SVGAGI (reference sequence). The CDR3 loop spans 14 amino acids. The DNA for the CDR3 is TGTGCCAGCAGTTATCAGGGATGGGGGTACGAGCAGTACTTC. Its translation: CASSYQGWGYEQYF.

The chain links TRBV27 to TRBJ2-1, with a tentative D call TRBD2 (6 bases). The germline CDR1 and CDR2 sequences are MNHEY and SMNVEV (reference sequence). The germline V and J ends were trimmed by 6 bases and 14 bases, with 20 bases remaining between them. The CDR3 is made up of 13 amino acids. The CDR3 DNA is TGTGCCAGCAGCCAACTTCCGGCGGGGAAGAAGTTCTTC. This translates into CASSQLPAGKKFF.

The chain joins TRBV5-6 to TRBJ1-2; D remains ambiguous. The V end lost 4 bases, the J end lost 8 bases, and 15 bases lay between the germline ends. Per the germline V gene, CDR1 is SGHDT and CDR2 is YYEEEE. The CDR3 contains 13 residues. CDR3 bases: TGTGCCAGCAGCCTGACTAGTGTGAAAGGCTACACCTTC. Translated: CASSLTSVKGYTF.

This chain connects TRBV30 to TRBJ2-7, with a weak D call TRBD2 (6 bases). Germline V gene lookup returns CDR1 GTSNPN and CDR2 SVGIG (reference sequence). Trimming removed 4 bases at V and 6 bases at J, with 16 bases between. This CDR3 is built from 13 residues. CDR3 coding DNA: TGTGCCTGGACGGCGGGATATGCTGGCGAGCAGTACTTC. The encoded protein is CAWTAGYAGEQYF.

This clone was seen a single time. This chain joins TRBV28 and TRBJ1-2; the D gene is possibly TRBD1 (5 bases). V dropped 4 bases and J dropped 8 bases, with 23 bases sitting between them. Germline CDR1 is MDHEN and CDR2 is SYDVKM. The length of the CDR3 is 16 residues. CDR3 nucleotide sequence: TGTGCCAGCAGTTCCCCCACGGGGCAGGGCGCGGGGGGCTACACCTTC. Its protein product is CASSSPTGQGAGGYTF.

CDR3 in DNA: TGTGCCTGGGGGGGGAGCGCCTCAGAGACCCAGTACTTC. Its protein product is CAWGGSASETQYF. The genes are TRBV30 and TRBJ2-5, with D possibly matching TRBD2 (6 bases). Germline CDR1 GTSNPN, CDR2 SVGIG (reference sequence). This CDR3 contains 13 residues. V was shortened by 5 bases and J by 4 bases, with 14 bases between the two germline ends.

The rearrangement uses TRBV6-1 and TRBJ2-7; weak D call: TRBD2 (5 bases). The CDR3 has 13 amino acids. The ends were cut back, 4 bases at V and 6 bases at J, with 13 bases in the middle. CDR1 and CDR2 from the germline V gene are MNHNS and SASEGT. CDR3 nucleotides: TGTGCCAGCAGTGCCCTAGCTCCGGGCGAGCAGTACTTC. This encodes CASSALAPGEQYF.

This rearrangement joins TRBV7-9 to TRBJ2-6, with D hard to call. V lost 5 bases, J lost 12 bases, and 2 bases lay in between. The CDR3 has 9 amino acids. The V gene's germline CDR1 is SEHNR and CDR2 FQNEAQ (reference sequence). CDR3: CASSGVLTF. In DNA, the CDR3 is TGTGCCAGCAGCGGCGTCCTGACTTTC.

This chain connects TRBV7-9 to TRBJ1-3; D is uncertain. Germline values: CDR1 SEHNR, CDR2 FQNEAQ (reference sequence). V was pared by 4 bases and J by 0 bases, with 16 bases between. This CDR3 region has 17 residues. CDR3 coding DNA: TGTGCCAGCAGCTCCTGGGCGGGGTACAGCTCTGGAAACACCATATATTTT. Amino acids: CASSSWAGYSSGNTIYF.

J is TRBJ2-7 and V is TRBV9; D ambiguous. CDR3 length equals 15 residues. Germline values: CDR1 SGDLS, CDR2 YYNGEE. V was pared by 0 bases and J by 1 base, with 11 bases between. The chain's CDR3 is CASSVGLDLSYEQYF. CDR3 DNA sequence: TGTGCCAGCAGCGTAGGGCTGGACCTATCCTACGAGCAGTACTTC.

The CDR3 here is CASSQRGGQGNIQYF. CDR3 coding DNA: TGCGCCAGCAGCCAGCGAGGGGGACAGGGAAACATTCAGTACTTC. The genes are TRBV4-3 and TRBJ2-4; 9 nucleotides align to TRBD1. From germline, CDR1 is LGHNA and CDR2 YSLEER. V trimming: 3 bases; J trimming: 6 bases; junction bases outside the gene matches: 6. The CDR3 has 15 residues.

The chain uses TRBV9 and TRBJ2-2; tentatively, D is TRBD2 (6 bases). The germline V gene encodes CDR1 SGDLS and CDR2 YYNGEE. V was clipped by 0 bases and J by 6 bases, with 18 bases between them. CDR3 length equals 17 residues. Written as DNA, the CDR3 is TGTGCCAGCAGCGTAGCTGGACGGGACTGGGAGCCCGGGGAGCTGTTTTTT. Its protein is CASSVAGRDWEPGELFF.

The J gene is TRBJ1-5, the V gene TRBV28; 7 nucleotides line up with TRBD1. The CDR3 runs 15 residues. The germline gives CDR1 MDHEN, CDR2 SYDVKM. J lost 5 bases, V lost 2 bases, and 6 bases had no gene match. The CDR3 sequence is CASSLEGAGHQPQHF. In DNA form, the CDR3 reads TGTGCCAGCAGTTTAGAGGGGGCAGGGCATCAGCCCCAGCATTTT. Drawing the rest from reference TRBV28 and TRBJ1-5, the complete variable domain is DVKVTQSSRYLVKRTGEKVFLECVQDMDHENMFWYRQDPGLGLRLIYFSYDVKMKEKGDIPEGYSVSREKKERFSLILESASTNQTSMYLCASSLEGAGHQPQHFGDGTRLSIL.

The rearrangement uses TRBV5-4 and TRBJ2-5, with 8 bases that match TRBD2. Germline-derived CDR1 and CDR2 are SGHNT and YYREEE (reference sequence). The CDR3 is 15 residues long. J was trimmed by 2 bases and V by 0 bases; bases with no gene match: 3. The DNA for the CDR3 is TGTGCCAGCAGCTTGGAACTAGCGGTACAAGAGACCCAGTACTTC. Residues: CASSLELAVQETQYF.

This clone was detected once. The rearrangement joins TRBV27 to TRBJ1-5, with D maybe TRBD1 (5 bases). V was cut by 5 bases and J by 5 bases, with 13 bases left in between. There are 14 residues in the CDR3. Germline V gives CDR1 MNHEY, CDR2 SMNVEV (reference sequence). CDR3: CASSALPGDQPQHF. CDR3 DNA sequence: TGTGCCAGCAGTGCCCTGCCGGGGGATCAGCCCCAGCATTTT.

This chain uses TRBV27 with TRBJ2-5, with 10 nucleotides matching TRBD2. The CDR3 runs to 19 residues. Losses at the gene ends were 0 bases for V and 5 bases for J; bases not matched to a gene: 15. Germline CDR1 and CDR2: MNHEY and SMNVEV (reference sequence). CDR3 sequence: CASSLSTGTAGGPRETQYF. CDR3 nucleotide sequence: TGTGCCAGCAGTTTATCGACGGGTACAGCGGGAGGGCCCCGGGAGACCCAGTACTTC.

V gene TRBV30 combines with J gene TRBJ1-2; D remains ambiguous. Trimming removed 2 bases from V and 8 bases from J, with 15 bases in between. Germline-derived CDR1 and CDR2 are GTSNPN and SVGIG (reference sequence). The CDR3 has 13 residues. CDR3 coding DNA: TGTGCCTGGAGTCTCCGACCTGCAAGGGGCTACACCTTC. Translating it yields CAWSLRPARGYTF.

CDR3 coding DNA: TGCAGCGTTGAAGATCGGGACAGGTCCCACTATGGCTACACCTTC. Its protein is CSVEDRDRSHYGYTF. The chain couples TRBV29-1 to TRBJ1-2; 8 bases match TRBD1. CDR3 length equals 15 residues. Germline V gene lookup returns CDR1 SQVTM and CDR2 ANQGSEA. The V segment lost 0 bases and the J segment 3 bases; nucleotides outside the gene matches: 6.

The V and J genes are TRBV6-1 and TRBJ2-7, with TRBD1 matching over 8 bases. The V gene end was trimmed by 7 bases and the J gene end by 2 bases; junction bases not matched to a gene: 4. CDR1 is MNHNS and CDR2 is SASEGT in the germline V gene. This CDR3 has 13 residues. The CDR3 reads CASTDRGPYEQYF. The CDR3 DNA reads as TGTGCCAGCACTGACAGGGGACCCTACGAGCAGTACTTC.

The rearrangement uses TRBV11-1 and TRBJ2-1; D remains unclear. V gave up 5 bases and J gave up 5 bases, with 4 bases separating them. Germline assignment: CDR1 SGHAT and CDR2 FQDESV (reference sequence). This CDR3 has 11 residues. CDR3 sequence reads: CASSPNNEQFF. DNA for the CDR3: TGTGCCAGCAGCCCAAACAATGAGCAGTTCTTC.